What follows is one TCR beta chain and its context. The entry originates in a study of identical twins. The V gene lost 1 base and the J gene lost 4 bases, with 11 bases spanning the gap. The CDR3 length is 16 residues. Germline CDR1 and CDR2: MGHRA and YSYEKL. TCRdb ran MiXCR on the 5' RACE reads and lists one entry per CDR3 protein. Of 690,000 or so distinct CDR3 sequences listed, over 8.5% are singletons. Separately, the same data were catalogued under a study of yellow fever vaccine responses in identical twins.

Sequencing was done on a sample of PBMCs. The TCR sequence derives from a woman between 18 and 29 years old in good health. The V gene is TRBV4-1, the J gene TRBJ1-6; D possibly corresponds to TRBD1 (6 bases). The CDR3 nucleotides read TGCGCCAGCAGCCAAGGCCGGACAGTTTATAATTCACCCCTCCACTTT. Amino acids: CASSQGRTVYNSPLHF.